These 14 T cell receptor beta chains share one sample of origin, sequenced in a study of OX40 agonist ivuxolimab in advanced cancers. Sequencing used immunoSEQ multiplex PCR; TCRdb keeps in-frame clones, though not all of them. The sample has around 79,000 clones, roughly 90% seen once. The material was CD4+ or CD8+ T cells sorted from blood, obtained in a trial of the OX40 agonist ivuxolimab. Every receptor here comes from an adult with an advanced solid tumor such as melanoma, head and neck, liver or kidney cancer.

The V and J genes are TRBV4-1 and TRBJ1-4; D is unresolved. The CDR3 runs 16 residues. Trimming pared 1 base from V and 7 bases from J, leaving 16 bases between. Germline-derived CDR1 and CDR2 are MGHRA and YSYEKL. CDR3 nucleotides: TGCGCCAGCAGCCAAGTAGGGCGGGAGGCCGGTGAAAAACTGTTTTTT. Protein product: CASSQVGREAGEKLFF.

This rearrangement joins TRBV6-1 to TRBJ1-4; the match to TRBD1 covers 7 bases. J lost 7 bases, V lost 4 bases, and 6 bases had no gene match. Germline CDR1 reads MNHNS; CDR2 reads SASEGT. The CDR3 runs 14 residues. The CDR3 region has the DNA TGTGCCAGCAGTGGGGACAGCGGCGCTGAAAAACTGTTTTTT. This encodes CASSGDSGAEKLFF.

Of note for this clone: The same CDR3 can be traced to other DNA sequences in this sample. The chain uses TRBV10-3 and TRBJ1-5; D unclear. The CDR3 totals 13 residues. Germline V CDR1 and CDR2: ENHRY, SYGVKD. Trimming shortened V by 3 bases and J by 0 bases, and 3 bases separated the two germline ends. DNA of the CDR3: TGTGCCATCAGTGATGGTAGCAATCAGCCCCAGCATTTT. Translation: CAISDGSNQPQHF.

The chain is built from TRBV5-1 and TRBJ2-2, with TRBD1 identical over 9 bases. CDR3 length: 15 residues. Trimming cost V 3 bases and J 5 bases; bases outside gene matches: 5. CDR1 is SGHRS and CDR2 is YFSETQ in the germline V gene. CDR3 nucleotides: TGCGCCAGCAGCTGGACAGGGGTGAGAACCGGGGAGCTGTTTTTT. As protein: CASSWTGVRTGELFF.

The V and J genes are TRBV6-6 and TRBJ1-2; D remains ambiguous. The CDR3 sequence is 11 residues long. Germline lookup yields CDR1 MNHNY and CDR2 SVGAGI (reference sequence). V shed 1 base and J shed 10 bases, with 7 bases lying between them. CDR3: CASSYYPNYTF. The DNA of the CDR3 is TGTGCCAGCAGTTACTATCCGAACTACACCTTC.

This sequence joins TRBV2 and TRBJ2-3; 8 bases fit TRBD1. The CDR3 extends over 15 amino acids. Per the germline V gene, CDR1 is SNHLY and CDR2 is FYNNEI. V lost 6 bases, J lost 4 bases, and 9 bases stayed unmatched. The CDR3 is CASSSRTGKSDTQYF. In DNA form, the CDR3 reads TGTGCCAGCAGCTCTAGGACAGGGAAGTCAGATACGCAGTATTTT.

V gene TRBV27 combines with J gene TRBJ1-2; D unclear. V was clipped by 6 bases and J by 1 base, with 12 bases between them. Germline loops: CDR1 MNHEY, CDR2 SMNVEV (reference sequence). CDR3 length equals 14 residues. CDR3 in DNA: TGTGCCAGCAGCCCATTCGGATATAACTATGGCTACACCTTC. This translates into CASSPFGYNYGYTF.

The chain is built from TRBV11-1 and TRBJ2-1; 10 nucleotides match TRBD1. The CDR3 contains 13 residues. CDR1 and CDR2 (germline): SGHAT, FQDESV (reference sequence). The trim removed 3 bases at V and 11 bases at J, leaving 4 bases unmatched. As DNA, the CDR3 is TGTGCCAGCAGCTTGAGGGACAGGGGTAAGCAGTTCTTC. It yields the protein CASSLRDRGKQFF.

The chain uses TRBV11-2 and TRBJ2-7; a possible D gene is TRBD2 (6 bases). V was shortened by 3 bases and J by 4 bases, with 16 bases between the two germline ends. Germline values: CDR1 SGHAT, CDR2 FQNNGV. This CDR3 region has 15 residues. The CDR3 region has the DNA TGTGCCAGCAGCTTGGGGGGAGTCCTTCGGTACGAGCAGTACTTC. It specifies CASSLGGVLRYEQYF.

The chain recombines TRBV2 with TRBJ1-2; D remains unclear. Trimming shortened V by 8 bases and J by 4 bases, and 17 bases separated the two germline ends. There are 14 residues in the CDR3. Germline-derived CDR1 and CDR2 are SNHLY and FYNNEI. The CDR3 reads CASRETSAGYGYTF. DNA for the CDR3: TGTGCCAGCCGCGAGACATCGGCGGGCTATGGCTACACCTTC.

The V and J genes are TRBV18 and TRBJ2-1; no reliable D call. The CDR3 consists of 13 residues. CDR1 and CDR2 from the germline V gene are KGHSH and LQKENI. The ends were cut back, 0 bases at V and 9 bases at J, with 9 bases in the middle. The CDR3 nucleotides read TGTGCCAGCTCACCACCGGGGTCACGTGAGCAGTTCTTC. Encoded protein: CASSPPGSREQFF.

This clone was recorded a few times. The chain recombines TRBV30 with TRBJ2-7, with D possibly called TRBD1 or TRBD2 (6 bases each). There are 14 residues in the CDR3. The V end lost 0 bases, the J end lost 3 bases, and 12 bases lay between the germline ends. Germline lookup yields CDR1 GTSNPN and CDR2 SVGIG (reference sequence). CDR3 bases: TGTGCCTGGAGTGTACTAGGGGGGCACTACGAGCAGTACTTC. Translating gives CAWSVLGGHYEQYF.

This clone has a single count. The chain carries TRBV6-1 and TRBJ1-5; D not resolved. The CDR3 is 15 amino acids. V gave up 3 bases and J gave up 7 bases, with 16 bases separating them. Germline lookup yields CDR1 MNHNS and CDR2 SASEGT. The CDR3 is CASSEVFPGTQPQHF. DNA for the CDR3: TGTGCCAGCAGTGAGGTCTTTCCGGGCACACAGCCCCAGCATTTT.

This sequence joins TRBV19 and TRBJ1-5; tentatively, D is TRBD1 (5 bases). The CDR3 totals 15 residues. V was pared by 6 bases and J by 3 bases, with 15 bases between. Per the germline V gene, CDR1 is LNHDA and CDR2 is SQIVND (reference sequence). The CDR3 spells CASSWGGMDNQPQHF. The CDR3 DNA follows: TGTGCCAGTAGCTGGGGGGGGATGGACAATCAGCCCCAGCATTTT.